Each of the 2 T cell receptor beta chains below was sequenced from the same sample in a study of blood T cell repertoires in COVID-19. Some clones are missing from TCRdb's copy, which holds only in-frame ones; the method was immunoSEQ multiplex PCR. The repertoire consists of around 250,000 clones, with 70% to 90% occurring once and the leading ten covering 0.7%. The sample taken for sequencing was peripheral blood. The receptors shown here come from a human donor in a cohort sampled during active COVID-19.

The CDR3 DNA is TGTGCCAGCAGTACTACATACGAGCAGTACTTC. Amino acid sequence: CASSTTYEQYF. The V and J genes are TRBV6-5 and TRBJ2-7, with D uncertain. Trimming pared 5 bases from V and 4 bases from J, leaving 6 bases between. Germline V gives CDR1 MNHEY, CDR2 SVGAGI. The CDR3 is made up of 11 amino acids.

This chain uses TRBV5-1 with TRBJ1-2, with D perhaps matching TRBD1 (6 bases). The V end lost 3 bases, the J end lost 1 base, and 22 bases lay between the germline ends. The CDR3 totals 18 residues. CDR1 and CDR2 from the germline V gene are SGHRS and YFSETQ. The CDR3 reads CASSSTASLSGVNYGYTF. In DNA form, the CDR3 reads TGCGCCAGCAGCTCGACCGCGTCGTTGTCAGGGGTTAACTATGGCTACACCTTC.